The 5 T cell receptor beta chains in this list originate from one sample, sequenced in a study of shared clonotypes between healthy human individuals. Sequencing used immunoSEQ multiplex PCR; TCRdb keeps in-frame clones, though not all of them. The sample carries approximately 2.3 million clones, approximately 93% recorded once. The sequencing input was naive CD4+ T cells from PBMCs. As for subset: CD45RA+ positively selected. The receptors derive from a man between 18 and 29 years old in good health. Some clones in this sample may be carry-over from other donors' samples.

The DNA of the CDR3 is TGTGCCAGCAGCTTCCGTGCGTCCGCGCGGACCTACGAGCAGTACTTC. Translated, it gives CASSFRASARTYEQYF. V and J are TRBV5-6 and TRBJ2-7; D unclear. This CDR3 has 16 residues. The ends were cut back, 2 bases at V and 2 bases at J, with 17 bases in the middle. CDR1 SGHDT and CDR2 YYEEEE come from the germline V gene. Based on the CDR3 plus reference TRBV5-6 and TRBJ2-7, the full variable domain is DAGVTQSPTHLIKTRGQQVTLRCSPKSGHDTVSWYQQALGQGPQFIFQYYEEEERQRGNFPDRFSGHQFPNYSSELNVNALLLGDSALYLCASSFRASARTYEQYFGPGTRLTVT.

This clone appeared a single time. This rearrangement joins TRBV5-5 to TRBJ1-1, with 7 bases fitting TRBD1. Germline CDR1 and CDR2: SGHKS and YYEKEE (reference sequence). This CDR3 region has 16 residues. V trimming: 0 bases; J trimming: 0 bases; junction bases outside the gene matches: 5. CDR3 bases: TGTGCCAGCAGCTTGGCGGCGGGACAGATGAACACTGAAGCTTTCTTT. Translated: CASSLAAGQMNTEAFF.

The V call is TRBV7-2, the J call TRBJ2-3; TRBD2 agrees at 10 bases. The CDR3 loop spans 16 amino acids. In germline, CDR1 is SGHTA, CDR2 FQGNSA. V trimming: 5 bases; J trimming: 6 bases; junction bases outside the gene matches: 11. The CDR3 sequence: CASSPVPSGSEDTQYF. The CDR3 DNA reads TGTGCCAGCAGCCCCGTCCCTAGCGGGAGTGAGGATACGCAGTATTTT.

The CDR3 DNA reads as TGTGCCAGCAGCATCCTCGGGACTAGCGGGAGCTACACAGATACGCAGTATTTT. Translation gives CASSILGTSGSYTDTQYF. V is TRBV9 and J is TRBJ2-3; 14 bases align to TRBD2. The CDR3 has 18 residues. After removal of 4 bases from V and 2 bases from J, the junction contained 9 bases not matched to a gene. Germline V lookup: CDR1 SGDLS, CDR2 YYNGEE. Complete variable domain (other parts from reference TRBV9 and TRBJ2-3): DSGVTQTPKHLITATGQRVTLRCSPRSGDLSVYWYQQSLDQGLQFLIQYYNGEERAKGNILERFSAQQFPDLHSELNLSSLELGDSALYFCASSILGTSGSYTDTQYFGPGTRLTVL.

The gene calls are TRBV18 and TRBJ2-2, with 9 bases matching TRBD1. The CDR3 has 14 residues. Germline lookup yields CDR1 KGHSH and CDR2 LQKENI. V lost 6 bases and J lost 4; bases outside the gene matches: 3. The CDR3 loop is CASSQQGATGELFF. The CDR3 DNA follows: TGTGCCAGCTCGCAACAGGGGGCCACCGGGGAGCTGTTTTTT.